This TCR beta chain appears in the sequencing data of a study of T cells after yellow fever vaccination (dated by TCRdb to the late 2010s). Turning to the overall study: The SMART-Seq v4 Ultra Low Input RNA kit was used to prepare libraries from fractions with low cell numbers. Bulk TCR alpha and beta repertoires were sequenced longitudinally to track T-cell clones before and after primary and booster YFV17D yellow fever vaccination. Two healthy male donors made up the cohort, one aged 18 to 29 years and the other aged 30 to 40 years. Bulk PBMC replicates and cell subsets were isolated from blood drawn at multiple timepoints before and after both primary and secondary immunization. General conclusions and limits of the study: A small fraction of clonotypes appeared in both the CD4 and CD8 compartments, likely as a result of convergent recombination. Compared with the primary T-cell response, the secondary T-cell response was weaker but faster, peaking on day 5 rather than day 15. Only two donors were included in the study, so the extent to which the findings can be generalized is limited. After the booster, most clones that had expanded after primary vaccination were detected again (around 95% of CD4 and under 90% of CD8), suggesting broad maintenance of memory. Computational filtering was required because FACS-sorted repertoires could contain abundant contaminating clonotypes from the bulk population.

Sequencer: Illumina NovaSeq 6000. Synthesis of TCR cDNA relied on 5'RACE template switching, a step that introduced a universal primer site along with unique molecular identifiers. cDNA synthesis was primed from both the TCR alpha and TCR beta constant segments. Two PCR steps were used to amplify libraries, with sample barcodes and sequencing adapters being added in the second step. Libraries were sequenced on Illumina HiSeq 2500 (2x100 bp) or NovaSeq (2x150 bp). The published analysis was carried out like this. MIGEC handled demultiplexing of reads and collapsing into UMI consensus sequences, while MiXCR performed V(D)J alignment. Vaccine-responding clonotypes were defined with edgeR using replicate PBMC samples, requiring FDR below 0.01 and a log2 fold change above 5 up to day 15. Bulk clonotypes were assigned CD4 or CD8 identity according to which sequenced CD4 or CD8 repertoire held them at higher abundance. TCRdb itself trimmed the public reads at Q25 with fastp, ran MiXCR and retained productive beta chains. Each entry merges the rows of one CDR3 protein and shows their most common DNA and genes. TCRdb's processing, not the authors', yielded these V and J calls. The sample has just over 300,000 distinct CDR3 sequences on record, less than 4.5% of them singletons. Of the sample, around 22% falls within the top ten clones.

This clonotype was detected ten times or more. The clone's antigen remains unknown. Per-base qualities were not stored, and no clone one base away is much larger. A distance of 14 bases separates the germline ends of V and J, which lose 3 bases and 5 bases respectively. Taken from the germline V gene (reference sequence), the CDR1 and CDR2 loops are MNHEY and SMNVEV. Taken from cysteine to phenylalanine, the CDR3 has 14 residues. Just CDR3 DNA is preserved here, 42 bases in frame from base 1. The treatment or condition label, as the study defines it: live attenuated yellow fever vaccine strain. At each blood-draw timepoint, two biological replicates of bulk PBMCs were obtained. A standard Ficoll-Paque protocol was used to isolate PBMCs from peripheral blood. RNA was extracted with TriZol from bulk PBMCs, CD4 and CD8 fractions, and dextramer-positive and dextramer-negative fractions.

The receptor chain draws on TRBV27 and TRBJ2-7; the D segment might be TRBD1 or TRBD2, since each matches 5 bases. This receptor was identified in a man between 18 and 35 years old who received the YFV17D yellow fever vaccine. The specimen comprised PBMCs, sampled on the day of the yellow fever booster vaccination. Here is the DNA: TGTGCCAGCAGTTTCGGGCAGGGACCAAACGAGCAGTACTTC. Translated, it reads CASSFGQGPNEQYF.